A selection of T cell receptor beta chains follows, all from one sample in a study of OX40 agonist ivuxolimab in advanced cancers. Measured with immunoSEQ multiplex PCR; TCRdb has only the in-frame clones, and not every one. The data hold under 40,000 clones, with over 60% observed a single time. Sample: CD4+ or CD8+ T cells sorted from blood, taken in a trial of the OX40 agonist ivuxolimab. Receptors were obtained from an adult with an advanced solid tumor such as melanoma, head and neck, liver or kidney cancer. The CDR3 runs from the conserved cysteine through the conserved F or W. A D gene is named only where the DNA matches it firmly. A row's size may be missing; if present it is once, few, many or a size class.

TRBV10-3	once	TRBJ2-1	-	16	CAISGVALSSYNEQFF	TGTGCCATCAGTGGAGTGGCCCTAAGCTCCTACAATGAGCAGTTCTTC
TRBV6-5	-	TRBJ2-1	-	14	CASSYGQGQGEQFF	TGTGCCAGCAGTTACGGTCAGGGTCAGGGTGAGCAGTTCTTC
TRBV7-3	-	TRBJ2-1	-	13	CASSLGPGDEQFF	TGTGCCAGCAGCTTAGGTCCCGGGGACGAGCAGTTCTTC
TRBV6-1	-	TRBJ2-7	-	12	CASSEASYEQYF	TGTGCCAGCAGTGAAGCTTCCTACGAGCAGTACTTC
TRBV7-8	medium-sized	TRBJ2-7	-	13	CASSGVVSYEQYF	TGTGCCAGCAGTGGGGTAGTGTCCTACGAGCAGTACTTC
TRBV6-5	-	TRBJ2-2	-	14	CASSPGVYAGELFF	TGTGCCAGCTCTCCAGGGGTTTACGCCGGGGAGCTGTTTTTT
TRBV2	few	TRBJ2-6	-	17	CASTGGGARSGANVLTF	TGTGCCAGCACAGGAGGAGGGGCCCGATCTGGGGCCAACGTCCTGACTTTC
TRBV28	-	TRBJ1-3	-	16	CASSPPGRARGNTIYF	TGTGCCAGCAGTCCCCCAGGGAGGGCAAGGGGAAACACCATATATTTT
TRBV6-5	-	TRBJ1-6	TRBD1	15	CASSYGTGMNSPLHF	TGTGCCAGCAGTTACGGGACAGGAATGAATTCACCCCTCCACTTT
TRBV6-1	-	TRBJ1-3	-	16	CASSEALAGSGNTIYF	TGTGCCAGCAGTGAAGCCTTGGCAGGGTCAGGAAACACCATATATTTT
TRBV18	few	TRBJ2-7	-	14	CASSPTVRGNEQYF	TGTGCCAGCTCACCCACTGTTCGGGGGAACGAGCAGTACTTC
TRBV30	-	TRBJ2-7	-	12	CAWGAGVYEQYF	TGTGCCTGGGGGGCAGGGGTTTACGAGCAGTACTTC
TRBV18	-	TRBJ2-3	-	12	CASSPDRDTQYF	TGTGCCAGCTCACCGGATCGAGATACGCAGTATTTT
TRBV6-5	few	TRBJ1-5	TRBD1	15	CASSYSQGANQPQHF	TGTGCCAGCAGTTACTCTCAGGGGGCCAATCAGCCCCAGCATTTT
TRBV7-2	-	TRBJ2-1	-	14	CASSLPGTYNEQFF	TGTGCCAGCAGCTTACCAGGGACTTACAATGAGCAGTTCTTC
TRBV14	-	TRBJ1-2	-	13	CASSQGTVGGYTF	TGTGCCAGCAGCCAAGGGACGGTAGGAGGCTACACCTTC
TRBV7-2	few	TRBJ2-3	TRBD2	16	CASSPLAGAGPDTQYF	TGTGCCAGCAGCCCGTTAGCGGGAGCAGGGCCAGATACGCAGTATTTT
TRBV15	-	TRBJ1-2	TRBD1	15	CATSRDTGGKAGYTF	TGTGCCACCAGCAGAGATACAGGGGGCAAAGCTGGCTACACCTTC
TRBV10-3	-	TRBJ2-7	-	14	CAISTGGPQPRQYF	TGTGCCATCAGTACTGGTGGGCCTCAACCGCGGCAGTACTTC
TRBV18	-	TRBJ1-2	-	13	CASSPLEEEGYTF	TGTGCCAGCTCACCTCTTGAGGAGGAGGGCTACACCTTC
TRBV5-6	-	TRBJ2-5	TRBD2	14	CASSSREGTETQYF	TGTGCCAGCAGCTCCAGGGAGGGAACAGAGACCCAGTACTTC
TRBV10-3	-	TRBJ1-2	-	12	CAYSRGDYGYTF	TGTGCCTACAGCAGAGGGGACTATGGCTACACCTTC
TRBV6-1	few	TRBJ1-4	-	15	CASSDAGRANEKLFF	TGTGCCAGCAGTGACGCGGGACGGGCTAATGAAAAACTGTTTTTT
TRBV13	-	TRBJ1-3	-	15	CASSLKVTTGNTIYF	TGTGCCAGCAGCTTAAAGGTCACAACTGGAAACACCATATATTTT
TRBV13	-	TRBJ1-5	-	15	CASSLGTKRDQPQHF	TGTGCCAGCAGCTTAGGGACAAAGAGGGATCAGCCCCAGCATTTT
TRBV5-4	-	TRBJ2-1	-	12	CASSWSYNEQFF	TGTGCCAGCAGCTGGAGTTACAATGAGCAGTTCTTC
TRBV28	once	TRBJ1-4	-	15	CASSPGRRTNEKLFF	TGTGCCAGCAGTCCAGGACGGAGAACTAATGAAAAACTGTTTTTT
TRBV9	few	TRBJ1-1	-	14	CASSVGVGSDLTFF	-
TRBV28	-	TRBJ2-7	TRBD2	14	CASEYSGGAYEQYF	TGTGCCAGCGAGTACAGCGGGGGGGCCTACGAGCAGTACTTC
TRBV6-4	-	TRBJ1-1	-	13	CASSNDARSASFF	TGTGCCAGCAGTAATGACGCGCGGTCGGCGTCTTTCTTT
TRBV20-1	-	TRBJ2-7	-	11	CSPAGSREQYF	TGCAGTCCCGCGGGGTCTCGCGAGCAGTACTTC
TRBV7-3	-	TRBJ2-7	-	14	CASSFQGSSYEQYF	TGTGCCAGCAGCTTTCAGGGTTCCTCCTACGAGCAGTACTTC